These 32 T cell receptor beta chains came from one sample sequenced in a study of cytomegalovirus exposure and HLA in healthy donors. The PCR was carried out with 60 Vbeta primers and 13 Jbeta primers. Clones were sequenced by immunoSEQ multiplex PCR, and TCRdb holds only the in-frame ones, with some missing. The table records about 160,000 clones, 70% to 80% of them present only once. Sequenced: PBMCs. The receptors were gathered from a man aged 18 to 29 in good health and CMV-seropositive.

The CDR3 nucleotides are TGTGCCAGCAGCTTATTGGAACAGGATTACTATGGCTACACCTTC. Translating gives CASSLLEQDYYGYTF. The genes are TRBV7-9 and TRBJ1-2; D is perhaps TRBD1 (5 bases). Germline CDR1 reads SEHNR; CDR2 reads FQNEAQ (reference sequence). V was pared by 2 bases and J by 3 bases, with 13 bases between. The CDR3 spans 15 residues.

The chain is built from TRBV4-3 and TRBJ2-7; tentatively, D is TRBD1 (6 bases). Germline-derived CDR1 and CDR2 are LGHNA and YSLEER. The CDR3 runs to 18 residues. Trimming stripped 1 base from V and 0 bases from J, with 19 bases between. Here the CDR3 reads CASSQADATGTPSYEQYF. CDR3 sequence (DNA): TGCGCCAGCAGCCAAGCCGACGCAACCGGGACACCCTCCTACGAGCAGTACTTC.

V is TRBV5-1 and J is TRBJ2-5; D is perhaps TRBD2 (5 bases). V gave up 4 bases and J gave up 5 bases, with 15 bases separating them. CDR1 is SGHRS, CDR2 YFSETQ, per germline. This CDR3 contains 14 residues. In nucleotides, the CDR3 is TGCGCCAGCAGCGCCGGGATCCCCGGGGAGACCCAGTACTTC. The encoded protein is CASSAGIPGETQYF.

This sequence joins TRBV4-1 and TRBJ2-7; 9 bases match TRBD2. J was trimmed by 7 bases and V by 4 bases; bases with no gene match: 8. The CDR3 contains 14 residues. Per germline, CDR1 MGHRA and CDR2 YSYEKL. The CDR3 region is CASSLGSGRREQYF. CDR3 sequence (DNA): TGCGCCAGCAGCCTAGGTAGCGGGAGAAGGGAGCAGTACTTC.

The genes are TRBV6-4 and TRBJ2-1; 12 nucleotides align to TRBD2. V gave up 3 bases and J gave up 4 bases; unmatched junction bases: 4. The germline V gene has CDR1 MRHNA and CDR2 SNTAGT. The CDR3 sequence is 16 residues long. Here the CDR3 reads CASSETGTSGYNEQFF. The CDR3 region has the DNA TGTGCCAGCAGTGAAACCGGGACTAGCGGGTACAATGAGCAGTTCTTC.

This clone was seen only a few times. V and J are TRBV7-2 and TRBJ2-7; TRBD2 is a possible D gene (5 bases). The CDR3 is 14 amino acids. V was clipped by 6 bases and J by 7 bases, with 19 bases between them. Germline V lookup: CDR1 SGHTA, CDR2 FQGNSA. CDR3 coding DNA: TGTGCCAGCAGTTTCGGACTCCTCCCTTTTGAGCAGTACTTC. Translating it yields CASSFGLLPFEQYF.

The chain has TRBV19 and TRBJ2-1; TRBD2 is a possible D gene (6 bases). Germline V gives CDR1 LNHDA, CDR2 SQIVND (reference sequence). V lost 5 bases and J 7 bases, leaving 18 bases between the germline ends. This CDR3 region has 15 residues. The CDR3 protein is CASSLQGLMPNEQFF. DNA of the CDR3: TGTGCCAGTAGTCTCCAGGGACTGATGCCGAATGAGCAGTTCTTC.

V and J are TRBV5-1 and TRBJ2-7; D perhaps matches TRBD2 (6 bases). The CDR3 is made up of 13 amino acids. Trimming removed 5 bases from V and 2 bases from J, with 11 bases in between. Germline lookup yields CDR1 SGHRS and CDR2 YFSETQ. The CDR3 loop reads CASRGTSAYEQYF. The DNA for the CDR3 is TGCGCCAGCAGGGGGACTTCGGCCTACGAGCAGTACTTC.

The chain employs TRBV5-1 and TRBJ1-1; 7 positions match TRBD1. After removal of 4 bases from V and 4 bases from J, the junction contained 10 bases not matched to a gene. The length of the CDR3 is 15 residues. Germline assignment: CDR1 SGHRS and CDR2 YFSETQ. CDR3 in amino acids: CASSMTGQQLTEAFF. As DNA, the CDR3 is TGCGCCAGCAGCATGACAGGGCAGCAGCTCACTGAAGCTTTCTTT.

The V and J genes are TRBV5-6 and TRBJ2-1; D unresolved. Looked up from germline, CDR1 is SGHDT and CDR2 is YYEEEE. The V and J ends lost 4 bases and 10 bases respectively, with 9 bases between them. CDR3 length: 11 amino acids. The CDR3 coding sequence is TGTGCCAGCAGCCGTGGCGGAGAGCAGTTCTTC. As protein: CASSRGGEQFF.

CDR3 amino acids: CASSSRDYEQYF. The CDR3 bases are TGTGCCAGCAGCTCCAGGGATTACGAGCAGTACTTC. The chain carries TRBV7-2 and TRBJ2-7; weak D call: TRBD1 (5 bases). The CDR3 is 12 amino acids. The germline V gene encodes CDR1 SGHTA and CDR2 FQGNSA. V lost 4 bases and J lost 4, with 8 bases in between.

The rearrangement joins TRBV9 to TRBJ1-1, with D perhaps TRBD1 (6 bases). Germline CDR1 and CDR2: SGDLS and YYNGEE. CDR3 length: 16 amino acids. With 0 bases removed from V and 0 bases from J, the gap between germline ends came to 12 bases. The CDR3 DNA reads TGTGCCAGCAGCGTAGGGGCAGGGGCGATGAACACTGAAGCTTTCTTT. Translation: CASSVGAGAMNTEAFF.

V is TRBV2 and J is TRBJ1-5, with a possible D match to TRBD1 (5 bases). Germline-derived CDR1 and CDR2 are SNHLY and FYNNEI. CDR3 size: 12 residues. V was clipped by 3 bases and J by 6 bases, with 6 bases between them. The CDR3 protein is CASSDGGQPQHF. CDR3 nucleotide sequence: TGTGCCAGCAGTGACGGGGGTCAGCCCCAGCATTTT.

The V and J genes are TRBV14 and TRBJ2-7; 8 bases are a match to TRBD2. Germline trimming cut 1 base from V and 3 bases from J; bases unmatched to any gene: 2. CDR1 is SGHDN, CDR2 FVKESK, per germline. The CDR3 has 14 residues. The DNA for the CDR3 is TGTGCCAGCAGCCAAGTCGCGGGGGGCTACGAGCAGTACTTC. As protein: CASSQVAGGYEQYF.

The rearrangement joins TRBV16 to TRBJ1-1; D ambiguous. The germline V gene has CDR1 KGHSY and CDR2 FQNENV. V lost 0 bases to trimming and J lost 3 bases, with 5 bases between them. The CDR3 extends over 13 amino acids. CDR3: CASSQSAYTEAFF. The CDR3 region has the DNA TGTGCCAGCAGCCAATCAGCGTACACTGAAGCTTTCTTT.

The rearrangement joins TRBV5-1 to TRBJ2-7; 9 bases fit TRBD1. The CDR3 loop spans 15 amino acids. J lost 3 bases, V lost 4 bases, and 8 bases had no gene match. The V gene's germline CDR1 is SGHRS and CDR2 YFSETQ. The CDR3 here is CASSPPGQGIYEQYF. CDR3 in DNA: TGCGCCAGCAGCCCTCCGGGACAGGGTATCTACGAGCAGTACTTC.

This clone was seen only a few times. The gene calls are TRBV28 and TRBJ2-7; TRBD2 matches at 9 bases. J gave up 2 bases and V 6 bases, and 20 bases lay outside the gene matches. The CDR3 has 19 residues. Per the germline V gene, CDR1 is MDHEN and CDR2 is SYDVKM. CDR3 sequence: CASSPQGWQASGNPYEQYF. CDR3 DNA sequence: TGTGCCAGCAGCCCTCAAGGGTGGCAGGCTAGCGGGAACCCCTACGAGCAGTACTTC.

As regards this clone: Other nucleotide sequences in the sample specify the same CDR3. V is TRBV28 and J is TRBJ1-3; no firm D call. CDR1 and CDR2 from the germline V gene are MDHEN and SYDVKM. The CDR3 is 15 amino acids. Trimming left V 3 bases short and J 2 bases short, with 11 bases between. The DNA of the CDR3 is TGTGCCAGCAGTTTCGGGGTGCGAGCTGGAAACACCATATATTTT. This codes for CASSFGVRAGNTIYF.

The chain has TRBV5-1 and TRBJ1-2; weak D call: TRBD1 (5 bases). The germline V gene encodes CDR1 SGHRS and CDR2 YFSETQ. The CDR3 runs 16 residues. The V gene lost 4 bases and the J gene lost 7 bases, with 23 bases spanning the gap. The CDR3 sequence is CASSEFLGREGSGYTF. CDR3 DNA: TGCGCCAGCAGCGAATTTTTGGGCAGGGAGGGAAGTGGCTACACCTTC.

This chain connects TRBV7-2 to TRBJ2-7; 7 nucleotides match TRBD1. CDR3 length equals 14 residues. From germline, CDR1 is SGHTA and CDR2 FQGNSA. After removal of 2 bases from V and 3 bases from J, the junction contained 4 bases not matched to a gene. CDR3 sequence reads: CASSLPGQRYEQYF. CDR3 bases: TGTGCCAGCAGCTTACCGGGACAGCGCTACGAGCAGTACTTC.

The chain is built from TRBV11-2 and TRBJ1-5; a possible D gene is TRBD1 (5 bases). V was shortened by 1 base and J by 2 bases, with 12 bases between the two germline ends. The CDR3 extends over 16 amino acids. Germline V gene data show CDR1 as SGHAT and CDR2 as FQNNGV. The CDR3, as DNA: TGTGCCAGCAGCTTAGTACAGGTCATGGGCAATCAGCCCCAGCATTTT. Amino acid sequence: CASSLVQVMGNQPQHF.

The DNA for the CDR3 is TGTGCCAGTAGTACAAGTCTAAACCCCTACAATGAGCAGTTCTTC. This translates into CASSTSLNPYNEQFF. The chain uses TRBV19 and TRBJ2-1, with D unresolved. The CDR3 runs to 15 residues. The germline gives CDR1 LNHDA, CDR2 SQIVND (reference sequence). Trimming took off 4 bases at V and 2 bases at J, with 12 bases between the two ends.

The chain recombines TRBV5-6 with TRBJ2-7, with 7 bases aligning to TRBD1. CDR1 is SGHDT and CDR2 is YYEEEE in the germline V gene. This CDR3 has 12 residues. The V gene end was trimmed by 3 bases and the J gene end by 5 bases; junction bases not matched to a gene: 2. The CDR3 here is CASSSQGNEQYF. CDR3 DNA sequence: TGTGCCAGCAGCTCACAGGGGAACGAGCAGTACTTC.

The chain uses TRBV7-9 and TRBJ2-1, with TRBD1 identical over 8 bases. The ends lost 4 bases at V and 4 bases at J; junction bases unmatched: 6. CDR1 and CDR2 (germline): SEHNR, FQNEAQ (reference sequence). This CDR3 region has 15 residues. DNA for the CDR3: TGTGCCAGCAGCTCGACAGGGGAGCGGTACAATGAGCAGTTCTTC. It yields the protein CASSSTGERYNEQFF.

This clone came up a few times. V and J are TRBV5-5 and TRBJ1-4; TRBD1 might be the D (6 bases). The CDR3 is made up of 17 amino acids. Germline CDR1 reads SGHKS; CDR2 reads YYEKEE (reference sequence). V shed 3 bases and J shed 8 bases, with 23 bases lying between them. The CDR3 DNA follows: TGTGCCAGCAGCTCCGACCGTTACAGGGCCGGGGGGGAAAAACTGTTTTTT. The encoded protein is CASSSDRYRAGGEKLFF.

The V gene is TRBV5-8, the J gene TRBJ1-2; D is undetermined. Trimming left V 4 bases short and J 7 bases short, with 11 bases between. The CDR3 contains 12 residues. Germline assignment: CDR1 SGHTS and CDR2 YDEGEE. The CDR3 coding sequence is TGTGCCAGCAGCCCGGGGATGGGTGGCTACACCTTC. This translates into CASSPGMGGYTF. Based on the CDR3 plus reference TRBV5-8 and TRBJ1-2, the full variable domain is EAGVTQSPTHLIKTRGQQATLRCSPISGHTSVYWYQQALGLGLQFLLWYDEGEERNRGNFPPRFSGRQFPNYSSELNVNALELEDSALYLCASSPGMGGYTFGSGTRLTVV.

The rearrangement links TRBV6-6 to TRBJ2-2; a weak D match, TRBD2 (5 bases). Germline assignment: CDR1 MNHNY and CDR2 SVGAGI (reference sequence). The CDR3 is 13 residues long. V lost 2 bases, J lost 8 bases, and 9 bases lay in between. CDR3 in DNA: TGTGCCAGCAGTTACCCGGGGTTGGGGGAGCTGTTTTTT. Translating gives CASSYPGLGELFF.

In this sample, this clone turned up once. The chain carries TRBV18 and TRBJ2-7; 12 bases match TRBD2. The V segment lost 4 bases and the J segment 1 base; nucleotides outside the gene matches: 5. This CDR3 is built from 16 residues. Germline CDR1 reads KGHSH; CDR2 reads LQKENI. The CDR3 bases are TGTGCCAGCTCACGACGACTAGCGGGAGAATCCTACGAGCAGTACTTC. Its protein is CASSRRLAGESYEQYF.

A few counts support this clone. The chain has TRBV18 and TRBJ1-2; D possibly corresponds to TRBD1 (6 bases). Germline V lookup: CDR1 KGHSH, CDR2 LQKENI. The CDR3 loop spans 16 amino acids. The V gene lost 3 bases and the J gene lost 8 bases, with 22 bases spanning the gap. Here the CDR3 DNA reads TGTGCCAGCTCACCGGCCCGGATACAGGGCCTTGCAGGCTACACCTTC. Its translation: CASSPARIQGLAGYTF.

This sequence joins TRBV27 and TRBJ1-1; 8 bases line up with TRBD1. Germline V gene lookup returns CDR1 MNHEY and CDR2 SMNVEV (reference sequence). The trim removed 6 bases at V and 3 bases at J, leaving 6 bases unmatched. This CDR3 has 14 residues. The chain's CDR3 is CASRPTRGHTEAFF. The CDR3 nucleotides read TGTGCCAGCAGACCCACCAGGGGGCACACTGAAGCTTTCTTT.

The CDR3 coding sequence is TGTGCCAGCTCACGACAGGGAGGCGGCACTGAAGCTTTCTTT. Translated, it gives CASSRQGGGTEAFF. The rearrangement joins TRBV18 to TRBJ1-1; 7 bases are a match to TRBD1. The CDR3 sequence is 14 residues long. Looked up from germline, CDR1 is KGHSH and CDR2 is LQKENI. V trimming: 4 bases; J trimming: 4 bases; junction bases outside the gene matches: 6.

This clone occurred a few times. This chain uses TRBV9 with TRBJ1-1; D remains ambiguous. The CDR3 is 16 residues long. The germline V and J ends were trimmed by 3 bases and 3 bases, with 18 bases remaining between them. In germline, CDR1 is SGDLS, CDR2 YYNGEE. CDR3 coding DNA: TGTGCCAGCAGCGCCGACCCCGGTAGACACCACACTGAAGCTTTCTTT. Protein product: CASSADPGRHHTEAFF.